This T cell receptor beta chain was recorded in a study of shared T cell receptors in the human thymus. TCRdb's table, derived via immunoSEQ multiplex PCR, lists solely in-frame clones and lacks some. The profile shows hundreds of thousands of clones, roughly 90% of them singletons. Germline V lookup: CDR1 LNHNV, CDR2 YYDKDF (reference sequence). The CDR3 is 18 amino acids. Trimming shortened V by 0 bases and J by 0 bases, and 16 bases separated the two germline ends. The same data also went into a second study, on human thymus T cells. As that study records: Healthy Finnish infants undergoing corrective surgery for congenital heart defects were used as donors. The thymus was resected at corrective cardiac surgery.

This receptor was obtained from a boy under two years old with a congenital heart defect. The chain has TRBV15 and TRBJ2-3, with TRBD2 as a possible D gene (5 bases). Sample: thymocytes. The CDR3 loop is CATSREMELVGSTDTQYF. The CDR3 DNA is TGTGCCACCAGCAGAGAGATGGAACTAGTTGGCAGCACAGATACGCAGTATTTT.